This entry lists 16 T cell receptor beta chains sequenced from one sample in a study of glioma-infiltrating T cells after dendritic cell vaccination. Profiling relied on immunoSEQ multiplex PCR, and the TCRdb table lists in-frame clones only, not all of them. The profile covers tens of thousands of clones, with roughly four fifths appearing a single time and about 10% taken by the ten largest. The sequenced sample was blood, obtained before dendritic cell vaccination. These receptors were collected from a human donor with glioblastoma.

The gene calls are TRBV5-4 and TRBJ2-3, with 9 bases lining up with TRBD2. CDR1 is SGHNT, CDR2 YYREEE, per germline (reference sequence). V was pared by 4 bases and J by 0 bases, with 12 bases of the junction left unmatched. The CDR3 runs 18 residues. Here the CDR3 DNA reads TGTGCCAGCAGCCGAGGACTAGCGCCCACCCCTAGCACAGATACGCAGTATTTT. It specifies CASSRGLAPTPSTDTQYF.

This chain joins TRBV9 and TRBJ1-1; 7 nucleotides line up with TRBD1. CDR1 and CDR2 (germline): SGDLS, YYNGEE. This CDR3 is 16 amino acids long. Trimming at V came to 3 bases and at J to 5 bases, leaving 13 bases not matched to a gene. CDR3 nucleotides: TGTGCCAGCAGCGCCGGGAAAGGGGGCATTCGAACTGAAGCTTTCTTT. Its protein product is CASSAGKGGIRTEAFF.

CDR3 in amino acids: CASSQRTGGNQPQHF. The CDR3 coding sequence is TGCGCCAGCAGCCAACGGACAGGGGGCAATCAGCCCCAGCATTTT. V and J are TRBV4-1 and TRBJ1-5; 9 bases agree with TRBD1. CDR3 length: 15 amino acids. Germline CDR1 is MGHRA and CDR2 is YSYEKL. Unmatched junction bases numbered 1, after V lost 2 bases and J lost 2 bases.

The chain recombines TRBV28 with TRBJ1-2; 9 nucleotides match TRBD1. The CDR3 runs to 14 residues. Germline assignment: CDR1 MDHEN and CDR2 SYDVKM. V lost 6 bases and J lost 6; bases outside the gene matches: 8. CDR3 coding DNA: TGTGCCAGCAGGCCCACAGGGGGCCGTGATGGCTACACCTTC. Translation gives CASRPTGGRDGYTF.

The chain uses TRBV2 and TRBJ2-1, with TRBD1 matching 8 bases. CDR1 and CDR2 from the germline V gene are SNHLY and FYNNEI. The CDR3 is 16 amino acids. With V trimmed by 4 bases and J by 6 bases, 11 bases remained unmatched. The CDR3 DNA reads as TGTGCCAGCAGTGTGTTTCAGGGGGCGAGGATCAATGAGCAGTTCTTC. Its translation: CASSVFQGARINEQFF.

The chain joins TRBV28 to TRBJ2-3; possibly TRBD2 for D (5 bases). V shed 1 base and J shed 7 bases, with 12 bases lying between them. This CDR3 spans 14 amino acids. Germline V gives CDR1 MDHEN, CDR2 SYDVKM. The CDR3 DNA follows: TGTGCCAGCAGTTTATCGGCTAGCCCAAATACGCAGTATTTT. This codes for CASSLSASPNTQYF.

The chain has TRBV4-2 and TRBJ1-5; D is ambiguous. The germline V gene has CDR1 LGHNA and CDR2 YNFKEQ. The CDR3 runs 17 residues. V was clipped by 0 bases and J by 5 bases, with 17 bases between them. CDR3 bases: TGTGCCAGCAGCCAAGATATGTTAAAAGGGAGCTATCAGCCCCAGCATTTT. This codes for CASSQDMLKGSYQPQHF.

This clone appeared a few times. The V gene is TRBV5-8, the J gene TRBJ2-5, with a tentative D call TRBD2 (6 bases). The V end was cut by 3 bases, the J end by 4 bases, with 16 bases between. The CDR3 runs 15 residues. Germline CDR1 reads SGHTS; CDR2 reads YDEGEE. The CDR3 sequence is CASSSGVGDLETQYF. In nucleotides, the CDR3 is TGTGCCAGCAGCTCGGGGGTAGGGGATTTAGAGACCCAGTACTTC. The whole variable domain, filled in from reference TRBV5-8 and TRBJ2-5, reads EAGVTQSPTHLIKTRGQQATLRCSPISGHTSVYWYQQALGLGLQFLLWYDEGEERNRGNFPPRFSGRQFPNYSSELNVNALELEDSALYLCASSSGVGDLETQYFGPGTRLLVL.

The genes are TRBV7-2 and TRBJ2-7; possible D gene TRBD2, 6 bases. V lost 5 bases and J lost 4, with 12 bases in between. This CDR3 region has 13 residues. Germline CDR1 reads SGHTA; CDR2 reads FQGNSA. The CDR3 nucleotides are TGTGCCAGCAGCAGCGGGTGGGGGTACGAGCAGTACTTC. This encodes CASSSGWGYEQYF.

This chain uses TRBV5-1 with TRBJ2-7; 13 bases match TRBD2. Germline CDR1 reads SGHRS; CDR2 reads YFSETQ. The length of the CDR3 is 15 residues. Trimming at V came to 3 bases and at J to 3 bases, leaving 3 bases not matched to a gene. The CDR3 DNA sequence: TGCGCCAGCAGCTCGGGACTAGCGGGGAGCTACGAGCAGTACTTC. It encodes CASSSGLAGSYEQYF. Supplemented by reference TRBV5-1 and TRBJ2-7, the full variable domain reads KAGVTQTPRYLIKTRGQQVTLSCSPISGHRSVSWYQQTPGQGLQFLFEYFSETQRNKGNFPGRFSGRQFSNSRSEMNVSTLELGDSALYLCASSSGLAGSYEQYFGPGTRLTVT.

V gene TRBV19 combines with J gene TRBJ2-7, with D possibly matching TRBD1 (6 bases). CDR3 length: 15 amino acids. The V end was cut by 6 bases, the J end by 0 bases, with 15 bases between. Germline V gene lookup returns CDR1 LNHDA and CDR2 SQIVND (reference sequence). The CDR3 nucleotides are TGTGCCAGTAGCCGGACAGTCGAACACTCCTACGAGCAGTACTTC. Protein product: CASSRTVEHSYEQYF.

This clone appeared many times. Here the CDR3 DNA reads TGTGCCAGCAGCTTAGAGTATTTCGGTTCACCCCTCCACTTT. Its translation is CASSLEYFGSPLHF. V and J are TRBV7-8 and TRBJ1-6; D ambiguous. The CDR3 length is 14 residues. Trimming left V 1 base short and J 9 bases short, with 10 bases between. Per the germline V gene, CDR1 is SGHVS and CDR2 is FQNEAQ.

The rearrangement links TRBV5-8 to TRBJ2-5; D ambiguous. Trimming removed 1 base at V and 4 bases at J, with 5 bases between. CDR3 length: 12 amino acids. Per the germline V gene, CDR1 is SGHTS and CDR2 is YDEGEE. The CDR3 is CASSLNGETQYF. The CDR3 coding sequence is TGTGCCAGCAGCTTGAACGGAGAGACCCAGTACTTC.

This sequence joins TRBV6-1 and TRBJ2-7; no clear D gene. Trimming pared 6 bases from V and 1 base from J, leaving 7 bases between. In germline, CDR1 is MNHNS, CDR2 SASEGT. The CDR3 length is 12 residues. CDR3 nucleotides: TGTGCCAGCAGCTCCGGGTCCTACGAGCAGTACTTC. It encodes CASSSGSYEQYF.

The chain couples TRBV9 to TRBJ2-3; unclear D gene. Germline assignment: CDR1 SGDLS and CDR2 YYNGEE. The CDR3 has 12 residues. Between the trimmed V and J ends, which lost 7 bases and 3 bases, there was a span of 9 bases. The CDR3 nucleotides are TGTGCCAGCTCACGGGTGACAGATACGCAGTATTTT. It specifies CASSRVTDTQYF.

This chain joins TRBV7-2 and TRBJ2-5; perhaps TRBD2 as D (5 bases). The germline V gene has CDR1 SGHTA and CDR2 FQGNSA. V was clipped by 0 bases and J by 4 bases, with 9 bases between them. This CDR3 contains 14 residues. Here the CDR3 reads CASSLARRGETQYF. The CDR3 DNA reads as TGTGCCAGCAGCTTAGCCCGACGGGGAGAGACCCAGTACTTC.